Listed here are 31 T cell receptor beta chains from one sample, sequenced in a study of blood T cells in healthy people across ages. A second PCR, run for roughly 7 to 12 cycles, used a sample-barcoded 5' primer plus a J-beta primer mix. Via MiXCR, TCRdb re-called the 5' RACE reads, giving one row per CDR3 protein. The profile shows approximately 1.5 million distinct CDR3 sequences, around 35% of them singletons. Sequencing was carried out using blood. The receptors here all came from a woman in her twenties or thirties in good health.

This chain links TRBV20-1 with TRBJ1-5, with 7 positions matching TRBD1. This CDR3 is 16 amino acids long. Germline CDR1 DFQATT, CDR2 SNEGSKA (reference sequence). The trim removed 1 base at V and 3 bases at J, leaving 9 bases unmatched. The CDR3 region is CSARVVGQSYNQPQHF. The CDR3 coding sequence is TGCAGTGCTAGAGTGGTGGGACAGTCCTACAATCAGCCCCAGCATTTT.

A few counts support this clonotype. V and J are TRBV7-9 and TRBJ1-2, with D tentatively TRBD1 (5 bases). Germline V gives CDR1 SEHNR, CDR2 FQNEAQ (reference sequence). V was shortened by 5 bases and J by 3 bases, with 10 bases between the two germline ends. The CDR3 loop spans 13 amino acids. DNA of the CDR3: TGTGCCAGCAGCACCGAAGGGGACTATGGCTACACCTTC. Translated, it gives CASSTEGDYGYTF.

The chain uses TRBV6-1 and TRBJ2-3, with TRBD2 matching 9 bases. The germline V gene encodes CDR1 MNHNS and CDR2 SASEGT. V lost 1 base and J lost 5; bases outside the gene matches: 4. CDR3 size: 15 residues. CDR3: CASSEGVAGVDTQYF. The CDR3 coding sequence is TGTGCCAGCAGTGAAGGGGTAGCGGGAGTAGATACGCAGTATTTT.

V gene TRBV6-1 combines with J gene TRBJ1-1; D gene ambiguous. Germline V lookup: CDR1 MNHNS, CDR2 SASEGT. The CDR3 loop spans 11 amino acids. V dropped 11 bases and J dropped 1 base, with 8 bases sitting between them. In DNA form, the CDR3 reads TGTGCCTTGGGTGCGAACACTGAAGCTTTCTTT. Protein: CALGANTEAFF.

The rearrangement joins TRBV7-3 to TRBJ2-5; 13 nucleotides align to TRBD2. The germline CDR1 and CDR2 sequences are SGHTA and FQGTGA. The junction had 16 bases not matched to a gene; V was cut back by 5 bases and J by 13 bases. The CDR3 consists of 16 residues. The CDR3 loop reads CASSIPPGLAGPRLYF. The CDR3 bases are TGTGCCAGCAGCATACCACCGGGACTAGCGGGGCCCCGGCTGTACTTC.

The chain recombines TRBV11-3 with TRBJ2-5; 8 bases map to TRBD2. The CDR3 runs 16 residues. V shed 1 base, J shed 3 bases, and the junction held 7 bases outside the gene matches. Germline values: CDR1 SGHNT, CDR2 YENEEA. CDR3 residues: CASSLGSRGAEETQYF. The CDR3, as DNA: TGTGCCAGCAGCTTAGGCTCGCGGGGGGCCGAAGAGACCCAGTACTTC.

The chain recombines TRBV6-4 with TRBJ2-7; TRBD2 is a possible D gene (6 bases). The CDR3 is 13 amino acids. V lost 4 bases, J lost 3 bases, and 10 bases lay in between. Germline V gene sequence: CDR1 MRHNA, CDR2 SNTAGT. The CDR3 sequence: CASSGDCDYEQYF. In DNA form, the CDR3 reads TGTGCCAGCAGTGGGGACTGCGACTACGAGCAGTACTTC.

CDR3 residues: CSVAEGEKLFF. Written as DNA, the CDR3 is TGCAGCGTTGCGGAGGGAGAAAAACTGTTTTTT. The chain combines TRBV29-1 with TRBJ1-4; D is undetermined. Germline V CDR1 and CDR2: SQVTM, ANQGSEA. This CDR3 is 11 amino acids long. Trimming took off 4 bases at V and 8 bases at J, with 8 bases between the two ends.

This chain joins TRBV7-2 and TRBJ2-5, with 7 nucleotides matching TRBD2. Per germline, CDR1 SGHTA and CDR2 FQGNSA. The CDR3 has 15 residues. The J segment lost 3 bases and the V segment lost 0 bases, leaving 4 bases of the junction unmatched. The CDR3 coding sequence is TGTGCCAGCAGCTTAGCGAGGACTAGTAAAGAGACCCAGTACTTC. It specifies CASSLARTSKETQYF.

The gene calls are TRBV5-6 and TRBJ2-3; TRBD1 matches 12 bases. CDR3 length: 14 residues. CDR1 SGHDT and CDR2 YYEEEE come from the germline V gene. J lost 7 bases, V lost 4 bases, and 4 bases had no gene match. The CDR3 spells CASSEGQGAYTQYF. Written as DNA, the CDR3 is TGTGCCAGCAGCGAGGGACAGGGGGCATATACGCAGTATTTT.

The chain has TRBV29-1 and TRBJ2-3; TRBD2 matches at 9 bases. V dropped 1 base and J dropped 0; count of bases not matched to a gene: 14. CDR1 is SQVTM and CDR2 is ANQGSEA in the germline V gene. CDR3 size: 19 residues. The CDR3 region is CSVEGVLAGQSSSTDTQYF. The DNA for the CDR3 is TGCAGCGTTGAAGGTGTGCTAGCGGGGCAATCATCTAGCACAGATACGCAGTATTTT.

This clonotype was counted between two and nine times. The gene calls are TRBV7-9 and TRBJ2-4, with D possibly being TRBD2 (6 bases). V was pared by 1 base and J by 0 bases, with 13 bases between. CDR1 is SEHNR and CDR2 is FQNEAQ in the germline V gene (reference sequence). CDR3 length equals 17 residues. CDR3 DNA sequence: TGTGCCAGCAGCTTAGGTCGGGAGACCTTAGCCAAAAACATTCAGTACTTC. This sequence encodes CASSLGRETLAKNIQYF.

The DNA of the CDR3 is TGTGCCAGCAGTGCAGACAGGAATAATTCACCCCTCCACTTT. Amino acid sequence: CASSADRNNSPLHF. The genes are TRBV2 and TRBJ1-6; possible D gene TRBD1, 6 bases. Germline-derived CDR1 and CDR2 are SNHLY and FYNNEI. There are 14 residues in the CDR3. V lost 4 bases and J 5 bases, leaving 9 bases between the germline ends.

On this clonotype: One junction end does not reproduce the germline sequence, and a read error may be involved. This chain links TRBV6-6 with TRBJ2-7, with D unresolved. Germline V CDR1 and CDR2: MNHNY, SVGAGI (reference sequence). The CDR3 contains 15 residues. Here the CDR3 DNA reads TGTGCCAGCAGTCATCAAAGGACCACGTCCTACGTGCAGTACTTC. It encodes CASSHQRTTSYVQYF.

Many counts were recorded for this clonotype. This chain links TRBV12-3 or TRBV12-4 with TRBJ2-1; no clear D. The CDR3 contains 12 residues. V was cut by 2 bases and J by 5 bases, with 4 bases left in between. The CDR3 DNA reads TGTGCCAGCAGTTTAAGAAACAATGAGCAGTTCTTC. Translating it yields CASSLRNNEQFF.

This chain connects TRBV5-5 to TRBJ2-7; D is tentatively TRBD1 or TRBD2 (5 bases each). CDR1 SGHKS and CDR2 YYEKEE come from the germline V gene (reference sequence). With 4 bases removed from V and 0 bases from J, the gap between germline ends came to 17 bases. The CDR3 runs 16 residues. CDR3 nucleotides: TGTGCCAGCAGCCCCCGGGGACCGCCAAGCTCCTACGAGCAGTACTTC. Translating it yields CASSPRGPPSSYEQYF.

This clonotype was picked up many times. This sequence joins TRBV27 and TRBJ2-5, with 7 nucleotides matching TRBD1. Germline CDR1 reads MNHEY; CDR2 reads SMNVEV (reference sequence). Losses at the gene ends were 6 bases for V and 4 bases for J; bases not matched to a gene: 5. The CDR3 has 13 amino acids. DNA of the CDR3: TGTGCCAGCAGCCGACAGGGTGGAGAGACCCAGTACTTC. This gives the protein CASSRQGGETQYF.

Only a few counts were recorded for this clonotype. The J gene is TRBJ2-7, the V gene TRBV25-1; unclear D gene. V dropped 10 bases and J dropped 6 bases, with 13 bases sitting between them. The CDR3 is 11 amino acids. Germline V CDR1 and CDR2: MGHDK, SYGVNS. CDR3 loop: CATSRTGEQYF. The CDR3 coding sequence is TGTGCCACCTCCCGGACGGGCGAGCAGTACTTC.

The CDR3 sequence is CASSPQLGASGRAQETQYF. CDR3 sequence (DNA): TGTGCCAGCAGTCCCCAGTTAGGCGCTAGCGGGAGGGCACAAGAGACCCAGTACTTC. The V call is TRBV28, the J call TRBJ2-5, with 12 bases lining up with TRBD2. CDR1 is MDHEN, CDR2 SYDVKM, per germline. This CDR3 comprises 19 residues. V shed 5 bases and J 2 bases; nucleotides not matched to a gene: 15.

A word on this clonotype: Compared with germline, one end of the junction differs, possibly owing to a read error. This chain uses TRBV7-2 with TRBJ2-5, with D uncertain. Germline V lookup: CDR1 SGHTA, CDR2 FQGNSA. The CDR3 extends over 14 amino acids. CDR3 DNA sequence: TGTGCCAGCAGCTTAGTGGTCTTACAAGAGATCCAGTACTTC. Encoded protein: CASSLVVLQEIQYF. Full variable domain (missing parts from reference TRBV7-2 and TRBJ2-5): GAGVSQSPSNKVTEKGKDVELRCDPISGHTALYWYRQSLGQGLEFLIYFQGNSAPDKSGLPSDRFSAERTGGSVSTLTIQRTQQEDSAVYLCASSLVVLQEIQYFGPGTRLLVL.

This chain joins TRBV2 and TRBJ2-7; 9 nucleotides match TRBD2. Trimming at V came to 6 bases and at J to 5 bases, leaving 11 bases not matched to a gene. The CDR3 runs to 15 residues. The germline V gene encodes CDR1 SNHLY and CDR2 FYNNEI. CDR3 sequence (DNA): TGTGCCAGCAGCCCAGGGACTAGCAGGGTAGACGAGCAGTACTTC. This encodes CASSPGTSRVDEQYF.

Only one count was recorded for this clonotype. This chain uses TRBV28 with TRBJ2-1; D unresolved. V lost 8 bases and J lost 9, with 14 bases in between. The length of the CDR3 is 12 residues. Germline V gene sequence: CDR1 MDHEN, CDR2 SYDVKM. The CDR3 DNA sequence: TGTGCCAGCGATTTGGGCGGTGGTGAGCAGTTCTTC. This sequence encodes CASDLGGGEQFF.

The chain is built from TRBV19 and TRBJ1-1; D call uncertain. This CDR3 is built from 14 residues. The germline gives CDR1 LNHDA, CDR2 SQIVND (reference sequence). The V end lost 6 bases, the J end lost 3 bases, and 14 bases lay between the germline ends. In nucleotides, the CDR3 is TGTGCCAGTAGGGAAGGCCGGGTCCACACTGAAGCTTTCTTT. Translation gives CASREGRVHTEAFF.

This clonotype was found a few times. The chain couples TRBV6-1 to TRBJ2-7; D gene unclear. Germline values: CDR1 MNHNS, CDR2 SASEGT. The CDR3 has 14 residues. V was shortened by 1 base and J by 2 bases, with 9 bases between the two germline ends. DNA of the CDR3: TGTGCCAGCAGTGAAGGTTCCCACCCCTACGAGCAGTACTTC. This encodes CASSEGSHPYEQYF.

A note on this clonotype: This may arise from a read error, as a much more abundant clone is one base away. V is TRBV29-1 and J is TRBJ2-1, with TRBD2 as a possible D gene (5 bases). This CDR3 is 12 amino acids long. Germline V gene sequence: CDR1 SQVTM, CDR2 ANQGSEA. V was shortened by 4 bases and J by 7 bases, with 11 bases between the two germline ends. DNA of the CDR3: TGCAGCGTTGGTTTGAGGGTTAATGAGCAGTTCTTC. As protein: CSVGLRVNEQFF.

CDR3: CASSATGEGEQYF. The DNA for the CDR3 is TGTGCCAGCAGTGCAACAGGGGAAGGCGAGCAGTACTTC. V and J are TRBV12-3 or TRBV12-4 and TRBJ2-7, with 7 bases lining up with TRBD1. J gave up 6 bases and V 5 bases, and 7 bases lay outside the gene matches. This CDR3 spans 13 amino acids.

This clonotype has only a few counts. CDR3 protein: CASSPARDSDFNEQFF. The CDR3, as DNA: TGCGCCAGCAGCCCCGCCCGGGACAGCGATTTCAATGAGCAGTTCTTC. The chain links TRBV5-1 to TRBJ2-1, with TRBD1 matching over 7 bases. CDR3 length equals 16 residues. Germline loops: CDR1 SGHRS, CDR2 YFSETQ. The trim removed 4 bases at V and 6 bases at J, leaving 13 bases unmatched.

This chain's CDR3 is CASSLDGGKGSPLHF. The CDR3 DNA reads TGTGCCAGCAGCTTAGATGGCGGGAAGGGCTCACCCCTCCACTTT. The rearrangement joins TRBV11-2 to TRBJ1-6; D not resolved. The CDR3 runs to 15 residues. The germline V gene has CDR1 SGHAT and CDR2 FQNNGV. With 0 bases removed from V and 10 bases from J, the gap between germline ends came to 13 bases.

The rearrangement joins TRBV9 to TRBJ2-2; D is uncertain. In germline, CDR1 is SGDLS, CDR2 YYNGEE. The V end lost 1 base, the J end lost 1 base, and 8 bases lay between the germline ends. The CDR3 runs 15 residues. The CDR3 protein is CASSVIQENTGELFF. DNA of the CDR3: TGTGCCAGCAGCGTAATCCAGGAGAACACCGGGGAGCTGTTTTTT.

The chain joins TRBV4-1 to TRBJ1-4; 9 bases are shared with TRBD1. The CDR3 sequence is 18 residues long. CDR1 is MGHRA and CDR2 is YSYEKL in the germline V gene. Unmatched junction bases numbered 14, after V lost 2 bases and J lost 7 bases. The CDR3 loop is CASSQFNKVGTGTEKLFF. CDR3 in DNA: TGCGCCAGCAGCCAATTCAATAAAGTAGGGACAGGGACTGAAAAACTGTTTTTT.

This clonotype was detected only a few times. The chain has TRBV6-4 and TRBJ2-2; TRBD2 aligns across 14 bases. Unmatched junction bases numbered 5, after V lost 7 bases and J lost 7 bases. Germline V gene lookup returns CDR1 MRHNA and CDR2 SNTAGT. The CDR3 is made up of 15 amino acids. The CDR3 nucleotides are TGTGCCAGCAAGGGACTAGCGGGAGAAGGCGGGGAGCTGTTTTTT. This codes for CASKGLAGEGGELFF.